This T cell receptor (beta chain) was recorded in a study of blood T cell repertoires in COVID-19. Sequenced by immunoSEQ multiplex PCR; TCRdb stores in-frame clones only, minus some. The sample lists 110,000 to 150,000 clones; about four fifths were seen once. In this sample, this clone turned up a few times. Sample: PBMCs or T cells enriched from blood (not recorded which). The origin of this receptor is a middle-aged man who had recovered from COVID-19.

The CDR3 region has the DNA TGCGCCAGCAGGAACGAACTTAATGAAAAACTGTTTTTT. It is translated as CASRNELNEKLFF. The J gene is TRBJ1-4, the V gene TRBV5-1, with D unclear. Germline-derived CDR1 and CDR2 are SGHRS and YFSETQ. Trimming shortened V by 5 bases and J by 4 bases, and 9 bases separated the two germline ends. There are 13 residues in the CDR3. The entire variable domain, with the rest obtained from reference TRBV5-1 and TRBJ1-4, is as follows: KAGVTQTPRYLIKTRGQQVTLSCSPISGHRSVSWYQQTPGQGLQFLFEYFSETQRNKGNFPGRFSGRQFSNSRSEMNVSTLELGDSALYLCASRNELNEKLFFGSGTQLSVL.